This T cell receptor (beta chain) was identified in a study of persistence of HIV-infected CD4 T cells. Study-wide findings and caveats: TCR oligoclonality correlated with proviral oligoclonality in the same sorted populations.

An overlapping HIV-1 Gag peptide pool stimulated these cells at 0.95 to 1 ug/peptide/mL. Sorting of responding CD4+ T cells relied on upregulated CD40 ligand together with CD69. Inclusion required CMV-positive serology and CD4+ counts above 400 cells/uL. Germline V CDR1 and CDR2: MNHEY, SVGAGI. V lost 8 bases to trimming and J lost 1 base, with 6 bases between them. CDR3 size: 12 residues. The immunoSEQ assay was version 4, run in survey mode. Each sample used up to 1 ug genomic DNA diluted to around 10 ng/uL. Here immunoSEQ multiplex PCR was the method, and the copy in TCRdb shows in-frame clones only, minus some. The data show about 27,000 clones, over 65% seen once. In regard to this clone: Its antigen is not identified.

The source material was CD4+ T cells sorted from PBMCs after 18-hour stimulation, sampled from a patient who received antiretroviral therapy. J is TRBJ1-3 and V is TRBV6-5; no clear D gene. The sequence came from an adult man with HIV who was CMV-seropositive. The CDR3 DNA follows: TGTGCCAGCCGTTCTTCTGGAAACACCATATATTTT. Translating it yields CASRSSGNTIYF.